This is a list of T cell receptor beta chains from one sample in a study of control samples from healthy donors and cancer patients. Here immunoSEQ multiplex PCR was the method, and the copy in TCRdb shows in-frame clones only, minus some. The sample shows approximately 100,000 clones, around nine tenths of them seen only once. Sample: blood. All receptors derive from a man in his thirties or forties in good health. Each CDR3 is given with its conserved first and last residue. Each record gives: V gene, D gene, J gene, clone size, CDR3 protein, CDR3 DNA. A D gene is named only where the DNA matches it firmly. Clone size is shown for a subset of rows, as once, few, many or a class of expanded clone.

>TRBV30|TRBD2|TRBJ2-3|few
CAWRGRTSDTDTQYF
TGTGCCTGGAGGGGGCGGACTAGCGACACAGATACGCAGTATTTT
>TRBV3-1/TRBV3-2|NA|TRBJ2-2|once
CASSLRGELFF
TGTGCCAGCAGCCTCAGGGGGGAGCTGTTTTTT
>TRBV24-1|TRBD1|TRBJ2-1|NA
CATSDHRGLEYNEQFF
TGTGCCACCAGTGATCACAGGGGATTAGAGTACAATGAGCAGTTCTTC
>TRBV14|TRBD1|TRBJ2-7|NA
CASSQVAGTGGYEQYF
TGTGCCAGCAGCCAAGTCGCCGGGACAGGGGGTTACGAGCAGTACTTC
>TRBV7-7|TRBD2|TRBJ2-3|few
CASGCRLAGGHNDTQYF
TGTGCTAGCGGCTGTCGACTAGCGGGGGGGCACAACGATACGCAGTATTTT
>TRBV4-2|TRBD2|TRBJ2-3|NA
CASSRESSGSTDTQYF
TGTGCCAGCAGCCGAGAGTCTAGCGGAAGCACAGATACGCAGTATTTT
>TRBV6-1|NA|TRBJ1-2|NA
CASSDPNPGYGYTF
TGTGCCAGCAGTGACCCCAACCCCGGCTATGGCTACACCTTC
>TRBV19|TRBD1|TRBJ1-4|NA
CASSMVGGTNEKLFF
TGTGCCAGTAGTATGGTAGGGGGCACTAATGAAAAACTGTTTTTT
>TRBV30|NA|TRBJ2-2|NA
CAWEVADNTGELFF
TGTGCCTGGGAGGTGGCGGACAACACCGGGGAGCTGTTTTTT
>TRBV24-1|NA|TRBJ1-2|NA
CATSDLTQGAGYTF
TGTGCCACCAGTGATCTCACGCAGGGCGCTGGCTACACCTTC
>TRBV5-6|TRBD1|TRBJ2-6|NA
CASSSTTGGGPGANVLTF
TGTGCCAGCAGCTCAACTACAGGGGGAGGCCCTGGGGCCAACGTCCTGACTTTC
>TRBV21-1|NA|TRBJ2-5|NA
CASSFRRKETQYF
TGTGCCAGCAGCTTCCGGCGTAAAGAGACCCAGTACTTC
>TRBV5-1|TRBD2|TRBJ2-3|once
CASSLARLAGVRDTQYF
TGCGCCAGCAGCTTGGCCAGACTAGCGGGCGTTAGAGATACGCAGTATTTT
>TRBV7-9|NA|TRBJ1-2|NA
CASTDPEGELWSYTF
TGTGCCAGCACCGACCCCGAGGGGGAACTTTGGAGCTACACCTTC
>TRBV7-6|NA|TRBJ1-1|NA
CASSFGANTEAFF
TGTGCCAGCAGCTTCGGCGCAAACACTGAAGCTTTCTTT
>TRBV6-5|TRBD2|TRBJ2-5|NA
CASTHSSGGEETQYF
TGTGCCAGCACCCACAGCAGCGGGGGGGAAGAGACCCAGTACTTC
>TRBV19|NA|TRBJ1-6|NA
CASNGAYNSPLHF
TGTGCCAGTAATGGGGCGTATAATTCACCCCTCCACTTT
>TRBV3-1/TRBV3-2|NA|TRBJ1-1|NA
CASSPTGADTEAFF
TGTGCCAGCAGCCCCACGGGGGCGGACACTGAAGCTTTCTTT
>TRBV11-2|TRBD2|TRBJ2-1|NA
CASSLLAGGEQFF
TGTGCCAGCAGCCTGTTAGCGGGAGGTGAGCAGTTCTTC
>TRBV20-1|NA|TRBJ2-3|NA
CSAETDTQYF
TGCAGTGCTGAAACAGATACGCAGTATTTT
>TRBV20-1|NA|TRBJ1-2|once
CSAKKGHGYTF
TGCAGTGCCAAGAAGGGGCATGGCTACACCTTC
>TRBV5-1|NA|TRBJ1-1|NA
CASSFPPGEGMNTEAFF
TGCGCCAGCAGCTTCCCGCCCGGGGAGGGGATGAACACTGAAGCTTTCTTT
>TRBV12-3/TRBV12-4|NA|TRBJ1-2|NA
CASRQPGVFGYTF
TGTGCCAGCAGACAACCTGGGGTTTTTGGCTACACCTTC
>TRBV5-6|NA|TRBJ2-7|NA
CASSLVQSIYEQYF
TGTGCCAGCAGCTTGGTCCAGTCAATCTACGAGCAGTACTTC
>TRBV30|NA|TRBJ1-1|NA
CAWTLGMNTEAFF
TGTGCCTGGACCTTAGGCATGAACACTGAAGCTTTCTTT
>TRBV7-8|NA|TRBJ1-4|NA
CASSLGGWGEKLFF
TGTGCCAGCAGCTTAGGGGGGTGGGGTGAAAAACTGTTTTTT
>TRBV29-1|NA|TRBJ1-1|NA
CSVKGMGIGGSEAFF
TGCAGCGTTAAAGGAATGGGTATAGGGGGATCTGAAGCTTTCTTT
>TRBV19|TRBD1|TRBJ2-1|NA
CASNSGTAYNEQFF
TGTGCCAGTAATTCCGGGACAGCCTACAATGAGCAGTTCTTC
>TRBV5-8|NA|TRBJ2-5|NA
CASSLGGQGGETQYF
TGTGCCAGCAGCTTGGGTGGTCAGGGTGGTGAGACCCAGTACTTC
>TRBV15|NA|TRBJ2-1|NA
CATSKLPRATINEQFF
TGTGCCACCAGCAAGCTTCCTCGGGCTACAATCAATGAGCAGTTCTTC
>TRBV7-9|TRBD1|TRBJ1-5|NA
CASSTDRVVGQPQHF
TGTGCCAGCAGCACGGACAGGGTAGTGGGTCAGCCCCAGCATTTT
>TRBV20-1|NA|TRBJ1-2|NA
CSANFPGVYTF
TGCAGTGCTAATTTTCCAGGGGTCTACACCTTC
>TRBV20-1|NA|TRBJ1-2|NA
CSASGGRDYGYTF
TGCAGTGCTAGTGGGGGGCGCGACTATGGCTACACCTTC
>TRBV10-1|TRBD2|TRBJ2-2|once
CASRDGLALRAGELFF
TGCGCCAGCAGAGACGGACTAGCTCTTAGGGCCGGGGAGCTGTTTTTT
>TRBV3-1/TRBV3-2|NA|TRBJ2-3|NA
CASSQDLGTDTQYF
TGTGCCAGCAGCCAAGATCTGGGGACAGATACGCAGTATTTT
>TRBV6-5|TRBD1|TRBJ1-4|NA
CATGTGYEKLFF
TGTGCCACTGGGACAGGGTATGAAAAACTGTTTTTT
>TRBV6-5|NA|TRBJ1-1|NA
CASSYSRGLNTEAFF
TGTGCCAGCAGTTACTCCCGAGGTCTGAACACTGAAGCTTTCTTT
>TRBV7-8|TRBD2|TRBJ2-5|NA
CASSLPGLASQTQYF
TGTGCCAGCAGCTTACCGGGACTAGCGTCCCAGACCCAGTACTTC
>TRBV6-5|TRBD1|TRBJ1-4|once
CASTMGQGGREKLFF
TGTGCCAGCACTATGGGGCAGGGGGGTCGGGAAAAACTGTTTTTT
>TRBV5-1|TRBD1|TRBJ1-2|NA
CASSPGQGGYGYTF
TGCGCCAGCAGCCCCGGACAGGGCGGCTATGGCTACACCTTC